Here is one TCR beta chain with its context. The sample is drawn from a study of T cells in localized non-small cell lung cancer. There are 16 residues in the CDR3. V was pared by 1 base and J by 5 bases, with 8 bases of the junction left unmatched. The V gene's germline CDR1 is MGHRA and CDR2 YSYEKL. Some clones are missing from TCRdb's copy, which holds only in-frame ones; the method was immunoSEQ multiplex PCR. There are about 17,000 clones in the sample; about 86% occur only once, and approximately 35% lies in the top ten. This rearrangement joins TRBV4-1 to TRBJ1-5, with 7 bases fitting TRBD1. The sequence was obtained from a male donor older than 55 with stage III lung adenocarcinoma. The sequencing used peripheral blood, collected before any cancer treatment. This CDR3 is CASSQVTTGMDQPQHF. As DNA, the CDR3 is TGCGCCAGCAGCCAAGTCACGACAGGGATGGATCAGCCCCAGCATTTT.